What follows describes a single TCR beta chain. The treatment here: some 20 received Ad26.COV2.S at low or high dose, single or two shots; about five received placebo; per-sample allocation not given. Sample collection was performed on day 63 after the first vaccine or placebo injection. Participants' vaccine, an Ad26 vector, delivered Wuhan-strain SARS-CoV-2 spike. The method was immunoSEQ multiplex PCR; TCRdb's version includes in-frame clones alone and lacks a portion of them. The data contain about 390,000 clones, approximately 90% of them singletons. This CDR3 is 13 amino acids long. CDR1 WSHSY and CDR2 SAAADI come from the germline V gene. The V end lost 3 bases, the J end lost 2 bases, and 8 bases lay between the germline ends. The data were taken from a study of Ad26.COV2.S vaccination and SARS-CoV-2 variants.

This specimen consisted of peripheral blood, obtained in a trial of Ad26.COV2.S vaccine versus placebo. The source is a person between 18 and 65 years old who received the Ad26.COV2.S COVID-19 vaccine or a placebo. The chain has TRBV10-2 and TRBJ2-7; D is possibly TRBD2 (5 bases). CDR3 loop: CASSDPGTYEQYF. CDR3 nucleotides: TGCGCCAGCAGTGATCCGGGGACCTACGAGCAGTACTTC.